This is a list of T cell receptor beta chains from one sample in a study of beta chain features in type 1 diabetes. Libraries were prepared by immunoSEQ multiplex PCR; TCRdb keeps only in-frame clonotypes and omits some of them. The sample includes roughly 610,000 clones, roughly a sixth seen only once; the top ten take about 0.086%. The sequencing input was naive CD4+ T cells from blood. These receptor sequences come from a young man in good health. The CDR3 runs from the conserved cysteine through the conserved F or W. Fields, in order: J gene, V gene, D gene, clone size, CDR3 protein, CDR3 DNA. D genes are given only for firm matches. Size values are once, few and many counts, or a class for expanded clones, and some rows have none.

j_call: TRBJ1-1; v_call: TRBV5-1; d_call: TRBD1; clone_size: few; cdr3_aa: CASSATFGRGRGNTEAFF; cdr3_nt: TGCGCCAGCAGCGCGACATTCGGCAGGGGGCGAGGGAACACTGAAGCTTTCTTT
j_call: TRBJ1-2; v_call: TRBV9; d_call: NA; clone_size: NA; cdr3_aa: CASSVNTANYGYTF; cdr3_nt: TGTGCCAGCAGCGTAAATACAGCAAACTATGGCTACACCTTC
j_call: TRBJ2-1; v_call: TRBV2; d_call: TRBD2; clone_size: NA; cdr3_aa: CASSATSGRTNEQFF; cdr3_nt: TGTGCCAGCAGCGCGACTAGCGGGAGAACCAATGAGCAGTTCTTC
j_call: TRBJ2-7; v_call: TRBV4-3; d_call: NA; clone_size: few; cdr3_aa: CASSQDRSAPGYF; cdr3_nt: TGCGCCAGCAGCCAAGACAGGTCAGCCCCCGGATACTTC
j_call: TRBJ2-3; v_call: TRBV7-9; d_call: NA; clone_size: NA; cdr3_aa: CASSLERGMSDTQYF; cdr3_nt: TGTGCCAGCAGCTTAGAAAGGGGAATGTCAGATACGCAGTATTTT
j_call: TRBJ2-2; v_call: TRBV6-5; d_call: NA; clone_size: NA; cdr3_aa: CASSFWQGTGELFF; cdr3_nt: TGTGCCAGCAGTTTTTGGCAGGGGACCGGGGAGCTGTTTTTT
j_call: TRBJ1-6; v_call: TRBV4-3; d_call: NA; clone_size: NA; cdr3_aa: CASSQDRGRVRALHF; cdr3_nt: TGCGCCAGCAGCCAAGATAGAGGGAGGGTTCGGGCCCTCCACTTT
j_call: TRBJ2-3; v_call: TRBV7-3; d_call: NA; clone_size: few; cdr3_aa: CASSLAGVPTDTQYF; cdr3_nt: TGTGCCAGCAGCTTAGCCGGGGTGCCTACAGATACGCAGTATTTT
j_call: TRBJ2-7; v_call: TRBV2; d_call: TRBD2; clone_size: NA; cdr3_aa: CASSEAGWTSDDEQYF; cdr3_nt: TGTGCCAGCAGTGAAGCTGGGTGGACTAGCGATGACGAGCAGTACTTC
j_call: TRBJ1-2; v_call: TRBV5-1; d_call: TRBD1; clone_size: NA; cdr3_aa: CASSYRDSYGYTF; cdr3_nt: TGCGCCAGCAGCTACCGGGACAGCTATGGCTACACCTTC
j_call: TRBJ2-5; v_call: TRBV7-2; d_call: NA; clone_size: few; cdr3_aa: CASSPMGQARAQYF; cdr3_nt: TGTGCCAGCAGCCCGATGGGACAAGCTAGGGCCCAGTACTTC
j_call: TRBJ2-3; v_call: TRBV9; d_call: NA; clone_size: NA; cdr3_aa: CASSVLNADTQYF; cdr3_nt: TGTGCCAGCAGCGTCCTTAATGCAGATACGCAGTATTTT
j_call: TRBJ2-7; v_call: TRBV6-6; d_call: TRBD1; clone_size: NA; cdr3_aa: CASSYQGDSSYEQYF; cdr3_nt: TGTGCCAGCAGTTATCAGGGGGATAGCTCCTACGAGCAGTACTTC
j_call: TRBJ2-1; v_call: TRBV6-1; d_call: NA; clone_size: few; cdr3_aa: CATPSRGHEQFF; cdr3_nt: TGTGCCACCCCGAGCAGGGGACATGAGCAGTTCTTC
j_call: TRBJ2-3; v_call: TRBV7-2; d_call: NA; clone_size: NA; cdr3_aa: CASSLSGSTDTQYF; cdr3_nt: TGTGCCAGCAGCTTATCCGGGTCCACAGATACGCAGTATTTT
j_call: TRBJ1-6; v_call: TRBV2; d_call: NA; clone_size: few; cdr3_aa: CASTEGGHSPLHF; cdr3_nt: TGTGCCAGCACCGAGGGTGGTCATTCACCCCTCCACTTT
j_call: TRBJ2-3; v_call: TRBV7-9; d_call: NA; clone_size: few; cdr3_aa: CASSLEGRGYTDTQYF; cdr3_nt: TGTGCCAGCAGCTTAGAGGGCAGGGGATACACAGATACGCAGTATTTT
j_call: TRBJ2-1; v_call: TRBV10-3; d_call: TRBD2; clone_size: few; cdr3_aa: CAISSGTSGYNEQFF; cdr3_nt: TGTGCCATCAGTTCTGGGACTAGCGGGTACAATGAGCAGTTCTTC
j_call: TRBJ1-2; v_call: TRBV18; d_call: TRBD1; clone_size: few; cdr3_aa: CASSPRDRGPSYGYTF; cdr3_nt: TGTGCCAGCTCACCCCGGGACAGGGGGCCGAGCTATGGCTACACCTTC
j_call: TRBJ1-1; v_call: TRBV9; d_call: NA; clone_size: NA; cdr3_aa: CASSPTTYTEAFF; cdr3_nt: TGTGCCAGCAGCCCAACAACGTACACTGAAGCTTTCTTT
j_call: TRBJ2-7; v_call: TRBV7-9; d_call: NA; clone_size: NA; cdr3_aa: CASSFNSQIPRVYEQYF; cdr3_nt: TGTGCCAGCAGTTTCAATTCACAGATCCCGAGAGTTTACGAGCAGTACTTC
j_call: TRBJ2-5; v_call: TRBV7-3; d_call: NA; clone_size: few; cdr3_aa: CASSPGSYQETQYF; cdr3_nt: TGTGCCAGCAGCCCCGGCTCGTACCAAGAGACCCAGTACTTC
j_call: TRBJ1-6; v_call: TRBV15; d_call: NA; clone_size: few; cdr3_aa: CATSRGRDNSPLHF; cdr3_nt: TGTGCCACCAGCAGAGGACGGGATAATTCACCCCTCCACTTT
j_call: TRBJ2-6; v_call: TRBV6-6; d_call: NA; clone_size: NA; cdr3_aa: CASTSRRSGANVLTF; cdr3_nt: TGTGCCAGCACCTCAAGGCGCTCTGGGGCCAACGTCCTGACTTTC
j_call: TRBJ2-7; v_call: TRBV5-8; d_call: NA; clone_size: NA; cdr3_aa: CASSRLGTLYEQYF; cdr3_nt: TGTGCCAGCAGCAGACTAGGAACACTCTACGAGCAGTACTTC
j_call: TRBJ1-1; v_call: TRBV29-1; d_call: NA; clone_size: few; cdr3_aa: CSAHGQLNTEAFF; cdr3_nt: TGCAGCGCCCATGGACAGCTGAACACTGAAGCTTTCTTT
j_call: TRBJ1-2; v_call: TRBV6-5; d_call: NA; clone_size: few; cdr3_aa: CASSSPGKGVGGYTF; cdr3_nt: TGTGCCAGCAGTTCCCCGGGCAAGGGAGTAGGTGGCTACACCTTC
j_call: TRBJ2-1; v_call: TRBV9; d_call: NA; clone_size: once; cdr3_aa: CASSVVQIYNEQFF; cdr3_nt: TGTGCCAGCAGCGTAGTACAGATCTACAATGAGCAGTTCTTC
j_call: TRBJ1-2; v_call: TRBV29-1; d_call: NA; clone_size: NA; cdr3_aa: CSVEDLKDYGYTF; cdr3_nt: TGCAGCGTTGAAGATCTAAAAGATTATGGCTACACCTTC
j_call: TRBJ1-1; v_call: TRBV6-5; d_call: NA; clone_size: NA; cdr3_aa: CASSYGETAEAFF; cdr3_nt: TGTGCCAGCAGTTACGGGGAAACAGCTGAAGCTTTCTTT
j_call: TRBJ2-3; v_call: TRBV5-1; d_call: TRBD1; clone_size: NA; cdr3_aa: CASSHSGTGGKDTQYF; cdr3_nt: TGCGCCAGCAGCCATTCCGGGACAGGGGGCAAAGATACGCAGTATTTT
j_call: TRBJ2-7; v_call: TRBV18; d_call: NA; clone_size: NA; cdr3_aa: CASSPLLQGYEQYF; cdr3_nt: TGTGCCAGCTCACCACTCTTACAGGGATACGAGCAGTACTTC
j_call: TRBJ1-1; v_call: TRBV5-1; d_call: NA; clone_size: few; cdr3_aa: CASSLRENTEAFF; cdr3_nt: TGCGCCAGCAGCTTGCGGGAGAACACTGAAGCTTTCTTT
j_call: TRBJ1-6; v_call: TRBV30; d_call: NA; clone_size: few; cdr3_aa: CAWSADRSSYNSPLHF; cdr3_nt: TGTGCCTGGAGTGCTGACAGGAGCTCCTATAATTCACCCCTCCACTTT
j_call: TRBJ1-3; v_call: TRBV18; d_call: NA; clone_size: NA; cdr3_aa: CASSPGSPSSGNTIYF; cdr3_nt: TGTGCCAGCTCACCAGGCAGCCCAAGCTCTGGAAACACCATATATTTT
j_call: TRBJ2-1; v_call: TRBV9; d_call: TRBD2; clone_size: NA; cdr3_aa: CASSRLAGGPNEQFF; cdr3_nt: TGTGCCAGCAGCCGACTAGCGGGAGGGCCGAATGAGCAGTTCTTC
j_call: TRBJ2-3; v_call: TRBV11-2; d_call: NA; clone_size: NA; cdr3_aa: CASSPQGRDTQYF; cdr3_nt: TGTGCCAGCAGCCCCCAGGGGCGAGATACGCAGTATTTT
j_call: TRBJ2-3; v_call: TRBV2; d_call: TRBD1; clone_size: few; cdr3_aa: CASRLDRGAGDTQYF; cdr3_nt: TGTGCCAGCAGACTGGACAGGGGAGCTGGGGATACGCAGTATTTT
j_call: TRBJ2-3; v_call: TRBV29-1; d_call: TRBD2; clone_size: NA; cdr3_aa: CSVDGTSGADTQYF; cdr3_nt: TGCAGCGTTGATGGGACTAGCGGGGCAGATACGCAGTATTTT
j_call: TRBJ1-5; v_call: TRBV28; d_call: NA; clone_size: NA; cdr3_aa: CASSQGPMAQHF; cdr3_nt: TGTGCCAGCAGTCAGGGACCTATGGCCCAGCATTTT
j_call: TRBJ2-7; v_call: TRBV2; d_call: TRBD2; clone_size: NA; cdr3_aa: CATQREITYEQYF; cdr3_nt: TGTGCCACTCAGCGGGAGATTACGTACGAGCAGTACTTC
j_call: TRBJ2-3; v_call: TRBV6-1; d_call: NA; clone_size: few; cdr3_aa: CASSVRDGSTDTQYF; cdr3_nt: TGTGCCAGCAGTGTACGCGACGGGAGCACAGATACGCAGTATTTT
j_call: TRBJ2-7; v_call: TRBV11-2; d_call: NA; clone_size: NA; cdr3_aa: CASSSTTRDVYEQYF; cdr3_nt: TGTGCCAGCAGCTCCACGACTAGGGACGTTTACGAGCAGTACTTC
j_call: TRBJ2-2; v_call: TRBV9; d_call: NA; clone_size: NA; cdr3_aa: CASSHIPPGHANTGELFF; cdr3_nt: TGTGCCAGCAGCCATATACCCCCCGGACACGCGAACACCGGGGAGCTGTTTTTT
j_call: TRBJ2-2; v_call: TRBV6-1; d_call: NA; clone_size: NA; cdr3_aa: CASSSRVGELFF; cdr3_nt: TGTGCCAGCAGTTCCAGGGTCGGGGAGCTGTTTTTT
j_call: TRBJ2-7; v_call: TRBV7-8; d_call: TRBD1; clone_size: few; cdr3_aa: CASSPGQMDEQYF; cdr3_nt: TGTGCCAGCAGCCCGGGACAGATGGACGAGCAGTACTTC
j_call: TRBJ2-6; v_call: TRBV5-1; d_call: NA; clone_size: NA; cdr3_aa: CASSLDAVVGANVLTF; cdr3_nt: TGCGCCAGCAGCTTGGATGCGGTAGTTGGGGCCAACGTCCTGACTTTC
j_call: TRBJ2-7; v_call: TRBV19; d_call: NA; clone_size: NA; cdr3_aa: CASRPTTRRASYEQYF; cdr3_nt: TGTGCCAGTAGACCGACCACAAGGAGGGCCTCCTACGAGCAGTACTTC
j_call: TRBJ2-6; v_call: TRBV6-5; d_call: NA; clone_size: NA; cdr3_aa: CASSLDTSSGANVLTF; cdr3_nt: TGTGCCAGCAGTTTGGACACAAGCTCTGGGGCCAACGTCCTGACTTTC
j_call: TRBJ2-7; v_call: TRBV6-5; d_call: TRBD2; clone_size: NA; cdr3_aa: CASSNLAGGPSPQYF; cdr3_nt: TGTGCCAGCAGTAACTTAGCGGGAGGGCCTTCCCCGCAGTACTTC
j_call: TRBJ2-1; v_call: TRBV6-5; d_call: NA; clone_size: NA; cdr3_aa: CASNRQDDYNEQFF; cdr3_nt: TGTGCCAGCAATCGGCAGGATGACTACAATGAGCAGTTCTTC
j_call: TRBJ2-1; v_call: TRBV5-6; d_call: NA; clone_size: NA; cdr3_aa: CASSQPLDEQFF; cdr3_nt: TGTGCCAGCAGCCAACCCCTAGACGAGCAGTTCTTC
j_call: TRBJ2-3; v_call: TRBV7-2; d_call: NA; clone_size: NA; cdr3_aa: CASSLLGRADTQYF; cdr3_nt: TGTGCCAGCAGCTTACTAGGGCGGGCAGATACGCAGTATTTT
j_call: TRBJ1-1; v_call: TRBV28; d_call: NA; clone_size: few; cdr3_aa: CASSLPDRLTEAFF; cdr3_nt: TGTGCCAGCAGTCTTCCAGACAGGCTCACTGAAGCTTTCTTT